This T cell receptor beta chain was observed in a study of shared clonotypes between healthy human individuals (TCRdb year 2020). About the investigation overall: Two women and a few men aged 18 to 49 years were included in the cohort. For each donor, CD4 naive and CD4 memory were each given three plates, CD8 naive was given two plates, and CD8 memory was given one plate. To estimate repertoire size and how much clonotypes are shared between individuals, the study performed deep sequencing of blood TCR repertoires from five healthy adults. Libraries were prepared and TCR repertoires were sequenced by different laboratories using diverse techniques, in order to increase sequencing depth and limit assay-specific biases. Per donor, leukapheresis produced somewhere between about 0.94 and 9.5 billion PBMCs.

To note about this clone: Its specific antigen is unknown. Per-base qualities were not stored, and no clone one base away is much larger. Other DNA sequences of this sample code for an identical CDR3.

Including cysteine and phenylalanine, the CDR3 has 11 amino acids. Only the CDR3 region is kept as DNA, spanning 33 bases read in frame from base 1. The junction carries 4 bases between V and J, which are trimmed by 3 bases and 5 bases respectively. For CDR1 and CDR2, the germline V gene (reference sequence) lists PRHDT and FYEKMQ. Healthy HIV-negative adults with no recently reported acute infections or vaccinations were included as donors. Every donor was a Caucasian adult residing in Nashville, Tennessee, USA. CD4+ T cells were enriched through magnetic negative selection, after which naive cells were positively selected on CD45RA and the remaining negative fraction served as the memory subset. After blood collection by leukapheresis, PBMCs were isolated using Ficoll-Histopaque density gradient centrifugation and then cryopreserved in the vapor phase of liquid nitrogen. Purity and quantity of every magnetically sorted T cell population were checked by analytical flow cytometry. Each sorted fraction had its genomic DNA isolated and then quantified by UV absorbance on a Nanodrop 2000c.

Using the deep immunoSEQ assay, TCR CDR3 regions were amplified from genomic DNA by multiplex PCR. Genomic DNA extracted from each cell subset was distributed evenly over all wells of several immunoSEQ 96-well plates, and each plate served as one replicate. For sorted subsets, 150 to 250 ng genomic DNA, equal to about 30,000 T cell genomes, was loaded into each replicate PCR. Purified libraries were measured with a Qubit 3.0 fluorometer, size-checked on a Bioanalyzer 2100, and measured again with the KAPA Library Quantification kit. Every immunoSEQ 96-well plate was sequenced on a separate single-read 150-cycle Illumina NextSeq 550 flow cell. For the original study's pipeline: Because the immunoSEQ output included only junctional sequences and no quality scores, the filtering could not be the same as the filtering used for full-length reads. Sequences were annotated with PyIR, a Python wrapper for IgBLAST v1.9, using IMGT germline references to assign V/J genes and CDR3. Reads were filtered out if the reads had weak V/J assignments (E-value above 1e-6), no CDR3, stop codons, out-of-frame junctions, or ambiguous translated residues. V3J clonotypes were defined as sequences sharing the same inferred V gene, J gene, and CDR3 amino acid sequence. Percentage overlap between repertoires was calculated by dividing the number of shared unique clonotypes by the size of the smaller repertoire. RTK rarefaction, the Chao1 estimator, and Recon v2.1 estimates of unobserved clonotypes were used to assess repertoire richness. Generation probabilities for all TCRbeta clonotypes obtained by the gDNA method from a handful of donors were computed using OLGA. TCRdb re-hosts the immuneACCESS table, in-frame sequences only. Its copies lack some clones; in the studies checked, an unresolved V gene accounts for under half of them, and the cause for the rest is not known. V and J calls and clone size come straight from that table; D and trimming were deduced from the DNA. The sample table holds 950,000 to 1,300,000 clones, of which approximately 72% were seen once. Clones ranked in the top ten supply about 1.5% of the sample.

Points the paper makes about the study in general: Only blood was sampled, and tissue TCR repertoires likely differ from those in blood. Rarefaction of sorted-subset datasets indicated incomplete sequencing despite the large sequencing depth. Across a few donors, about 5% of naive CD4, 3% to 4% of naive CD8, under 2.5% of memory CD4, and roughly 0.4% of memory CD8 clonotypes were shared. Naive subsets generally had larger estimated clonotype richness than memory subsets did. The small number of donors limited the genetic and exposure-history diversity represented. Clonotypes shared by all four sorted-subset donors showed higher generation probabilities than non-shared clonotypes. Pairwise subsampling indicated that sequencing depth was expected to affect the degree of clonotype sharing among donors.

This receptor was obtained from a man aged 18 to 30 in good health. Sequenced sample: memory CD4+ T cells sorted from blood. What the cell subset or site label conveys for this sample: CD45RA-negative fraction. The chain uses TRBV13 and TRBJ2-5; the D gene is not confidently resolved. The DNA sequence reads TGTGCCAGCAGCTTCGGGGAGACCCAGTACTTC. Its protein product is CASSFGETQYF.